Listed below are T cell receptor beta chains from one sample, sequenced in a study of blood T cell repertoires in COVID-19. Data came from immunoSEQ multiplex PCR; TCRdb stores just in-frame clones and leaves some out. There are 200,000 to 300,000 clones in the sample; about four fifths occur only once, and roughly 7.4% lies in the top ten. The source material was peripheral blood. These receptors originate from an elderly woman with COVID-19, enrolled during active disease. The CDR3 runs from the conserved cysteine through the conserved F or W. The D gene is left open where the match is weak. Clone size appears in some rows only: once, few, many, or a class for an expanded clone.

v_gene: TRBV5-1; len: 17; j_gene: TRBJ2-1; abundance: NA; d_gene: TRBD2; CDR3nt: TGCGCCAGCAGCTCGGGACTAGCGGGAGTGAAAGAGGGTGAGCAGTTCTTC; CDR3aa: CASSSGLAGVKEGEQFF
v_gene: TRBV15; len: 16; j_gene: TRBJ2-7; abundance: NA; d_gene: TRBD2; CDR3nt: TGTGCCACCAGCAGAGATAGAGCGGGGCAGGATTACGAGCAGTACTTC; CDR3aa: CATSRDRAGQDYEQYF
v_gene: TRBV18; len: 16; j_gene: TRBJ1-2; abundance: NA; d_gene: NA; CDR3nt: TGTGCCAGCTCACCACGAATCGAGGGCGCGGACTATGGCTACACCTTC; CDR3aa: CASSPRIEGADYGYTF
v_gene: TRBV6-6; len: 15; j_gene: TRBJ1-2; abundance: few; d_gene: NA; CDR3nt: TGTGCCAGCAGTCGAAGAGACAGGCCTAACTATGGCTACACCTTC; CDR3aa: CASSRRDRPNYGYTF
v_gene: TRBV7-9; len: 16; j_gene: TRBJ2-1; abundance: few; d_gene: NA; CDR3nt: TGTGCCAGCAGACGTCAGGTGGGCGGGTCTAACAATGAGCAGTTCTTC; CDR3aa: CASRRQVGGSNNEQFF
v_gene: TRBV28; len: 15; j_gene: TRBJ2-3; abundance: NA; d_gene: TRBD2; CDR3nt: TGTGCCAGCAGCCTAACCGGGAGGCAAACAGATACGCAGTATTTT; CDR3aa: CASSLTGRQTDTQYF
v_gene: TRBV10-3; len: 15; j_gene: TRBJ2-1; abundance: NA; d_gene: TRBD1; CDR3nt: TGTGCCATCAGTGCCCTTGGACAGGGAAGCGATGAGCAGTTCTTC; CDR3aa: CAISALGQGSDEQFF
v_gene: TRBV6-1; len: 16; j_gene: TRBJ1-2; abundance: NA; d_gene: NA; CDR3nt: TGTGCCAGCAGTGAAGCGTTCGGTGGGGGCTCCTATGGCTACACCTTC; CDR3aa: CASSEAFGGGSYGYTF
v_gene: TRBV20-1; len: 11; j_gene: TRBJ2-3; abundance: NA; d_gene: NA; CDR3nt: TGCAGTGCTTACAGGGTAGATACGCAGTATTTT; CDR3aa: CSAYRVDTQYF
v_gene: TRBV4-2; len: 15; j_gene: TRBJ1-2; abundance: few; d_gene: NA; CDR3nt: TGTGCCAGCAGCCAAGAACTTCCGGAGGTGGGTGGCTACACCTTC; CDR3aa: CASSQELPEVGGYTF
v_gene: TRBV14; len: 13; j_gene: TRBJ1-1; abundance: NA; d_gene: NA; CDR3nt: TGTGCCAGCAGACAGGGACTGAACACTGAAGCTTTCTTT; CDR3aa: CASRQGLNTEAFF
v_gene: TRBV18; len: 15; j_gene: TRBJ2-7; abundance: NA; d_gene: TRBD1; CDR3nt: TGTGCCAGCTCATCCGGGACAGGGGCTTCCTACGAGCAGTACTTC; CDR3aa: CASSSGTGASYEQYF
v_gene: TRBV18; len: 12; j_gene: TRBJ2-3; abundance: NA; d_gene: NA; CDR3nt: TGTGCCAGCTCAGCCCGGACTGACGACCAGTATTTT; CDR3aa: CASSARTDDQYF
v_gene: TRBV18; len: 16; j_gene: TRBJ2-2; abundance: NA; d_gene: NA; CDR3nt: TGTGCCAGCTCACCATTTGAAACCCGGAGAATCGGGGAGCTGTTTTTT; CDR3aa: CASSPFETRRIGELFF
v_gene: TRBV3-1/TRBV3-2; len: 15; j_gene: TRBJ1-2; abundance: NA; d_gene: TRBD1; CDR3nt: TGTGCCAGCAGCCAAGTGAAAGGGGGCGGCTCGGGCTACACCTTC; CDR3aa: CASSQVKGGGSGYTF
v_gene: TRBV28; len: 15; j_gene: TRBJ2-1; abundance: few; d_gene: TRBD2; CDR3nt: TGTGCCAGCGCCCTGGGTAGCGGGAGAGGTTGGGAGCAGTTCTTC; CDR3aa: CASALGSGRGWEQFF
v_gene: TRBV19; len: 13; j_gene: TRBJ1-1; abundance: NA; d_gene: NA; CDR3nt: TGTGCCAGTAGTGCCCGGGAGAACACTGAAGCTTTCTTT; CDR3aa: CASSARENTEAFF
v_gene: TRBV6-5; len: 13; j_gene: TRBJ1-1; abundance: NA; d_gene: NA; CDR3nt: TGTGCCAGCAGCACTTACTCGAACACTGAAGCTTTCTTT; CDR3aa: CASSTYSNTEAFF
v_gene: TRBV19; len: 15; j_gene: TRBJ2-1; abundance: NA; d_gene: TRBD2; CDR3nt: TGTGCCAGTAGTAAAGGCGGGAGGAGAGACAATGAGCAGTTCTTC; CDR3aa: CASSKGGRRDNEQFF
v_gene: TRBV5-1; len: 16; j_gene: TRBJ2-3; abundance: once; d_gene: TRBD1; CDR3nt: TGCGCCAGCAGCAGAAGACAGGGTGAGGGCACAGATACGCAGTATTTT; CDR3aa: CASSRRQGEGTDTQYF